One sample yielded the 17 T cell receptor beta chains listed below, sequenced in a study of TIL therapy for anti-PD-1-resistant metastatic lung cancer. The time point here: pre-treatment sample, taken before nivolumab and TIL therapy. The immunoSEQ assay was v3. Measured with immunoSEQ multiplex PCR; TCRdb has only the in-frame clones, and not every one. This table holds tens of thousands of clones, under 75% found once. The material was blood, obtained at baseline. The receptors derive from a person aged 25-85 years with non-small cell lung cancer.

V is TRBV5-1 and J is TRBJ2-2; D possibly corresponds to TRBD1 (5 bases). This CDR3 comprises 16 residues. The germline V gene encodes CDR1 SGHRS and CDR2 YFSETQ. The ends were cut back, 2 bases at V and 0 bases at J, with 11 bases in the middle. The CDR3 spells CASSFGHQSNTGELFF. The CDR3 DNA is TGCGCCAGCAGCTTCGGACACCAGTCGAACACCGGGGAGCTGTTTTTT.

About this clone itself: The sample holds other DNA sequences that translate to the same CDR3. The chain joins TRBV6-1 to TRBJ2-1, with 9 bases lining up with TRBD2. J was trimmed by 4 bases and V by 4 bases; bases with no gene match: 2. From germline, CDR1 is MNHNS and CDR2 SASEGT. This CDR3 comprises 14 residues. The CDR3 DNA reads TGTGCCAGCAGTGGACTAGCGGAGTACAATGAGCAGTTCTTC. Translating gives CASSGLAEYNEQFF.

This rearrangement joins TRBV6-1 to TRBJ1-4; TRBD1 agrees at 9 bases. V lost 4 bases, J lost 8 bases, and 8 bases stayed unmatched. Germline CDR1 reads MNHNS; CDR2 reads SASEGT. The CDR3 totals 15 residues. The CDR3 sequence: CASSVFGTGNEKLFF. CDR3 in DNA: TGTGCCAGCAGTGTTTTCGGGACAGGGAACGAAAAACTGTTTTTT.

The rearrangement joins TRBV2 to TRBJ2-1, with D unresolved. The CDR3 has 15 residues. Trimming stripped 1 base from V and 7 bases from J, with 14 bases between. Germline lookup yields CDR1 SNHLY and CDR2 FYNNEI. CDR3: CASSEGLVDLNEQFF. CDR3 nucleotides: TGTGCCAGCAGTGAAGGGTTAGTGGATCTGAATGAGCAGTTCTTC.

The chain combines TRBV4-2 with TRBJ2-3; a possible D gene is TRBD2 (6 bases). Trimming pared 0 bases from V and 4 bases from J, leaving 17 bases between. Germline CDR1 is LGHNA and CDR2 is YNFKEQ. This CDR3 is 17 amino acids long. CDR3 sequence (DNA): TGTGCCAGCAGCCAAGATCTGGAGGGCCAAGGACCAGATACGCAGTATTTT. It yields the protein CASSQDLEGQGPDTQYF.

Only a few counts were recorded for this clone. This rearrangement joins TRBV6-6 to TRBJ1-5; D remains ambiguous. Germline CDR1 is MNHNY and CDR2 is SVGAGI (reference sequence). The germline V and J ends were trimmed by 4 bases and 5 bases, with 15 bases remaining between them. This CDR3 is built from 15 residues. The CDR3 sequence is CASSSGEIGDQPQHF. CDR3 nucleotide sequence: TGTGCCAGCAGTTCCGGGGAGATTGGGGATCAGCCCCAGCATTTT.

CDR3 residues: CASSLSRGSGANVLTF. CDR3 bases: TGTGCCAGCAGCTTGTCTCGGGGCTCTGGGGCCAACGTCCTGACTTTC. The chain couples TRBV5-4 to TRBJ2-6, with D possibly TRBD2 on 5 matching bases. Germline lookup yields CDR1 SGHNT and CDR2 YYREEE (reference sequence). The CDR3 runs 16 residues. Trimming removed 1 base from V and 0 bases from J, with 8 bases in between.

This chain links TRBV30 with TRBJ1-1; D not certain. CDR1 and CDR2 from the germline V gene are GTSNPN and SVGIG (reference sequence). Between the trimmed V and J ends, which lost 4 bases and 2 bases, there was a span of 14 bases. This CDR3 has 14 residues. The CDR3 region is CAWKLAGYNTEAFF. The CDR3 DNA sequence: TGTGCCTGGAAGTTGGCAGGCTACAACACTGAAGCTTTCTTT.

This clone appeared a single time. This chain uses TRBV4-2 with TRBJ2-2; D is uncertain. This CDR3 contains 14 residues. The germline gives CDR1 LGHNA, CDR2 YNFKEQ. The ends were cut back, 0 bases at V and 5 bases at J, with 7 bases in the middle. CDR3 amino acids: CASSQDRATGELFF. The CDR3 nucleotides are TGTGCCAGCAGCCAAGATCGCGCTACCGGGGAGCTGTTTTTT.

This clone was found a few times. The rearrangement joins TRBV18 to TRBJ1-5, with 9 nucleotides matching TRBD1. Germline V gene lookup returns CDR1 KGHSH and CDR2 LQKENI. The CDR3 extends over 14 amino acids. J was trimmed by 7 bases and V by 3 bases; bases with no gene match: 4. CDR3 amino acids: CASSPGDRDQPQHF. The CDR3 nucleotides read TGTGCCAGCTCACCGGGGGACAGGGACCAGCCCCAGCATTTT.

The chain joins TRBV27 to TRBJ1-2; possible D gene TRBD1, 6 bases. Trimming took off 2 bases at V and 4 bases at J, with 11 bases between the two ends. This CDR3 is 14 amino acids long. Germline V gives CDR1 MNHEY, CDR2 SMNVEV (reference sequence). In DNA, the CDR3 is TGTGCCAGCAGTTTACTCGGACAGAGCTATGGCTACACCTTC. This codes for CASSLLGQSYGYTF.

This clone was counted a few times. V gene TRBV28 combines with J gene TRBJ2-7; no definite D call. Germline lookup yields CDR1 MDHEN and CDR2 SYDVKM. The CDR3 is 12 residues long. V was trimmed by 7 bases and J by 5 bases, leaving 12 bases between them. The CDR3 bases are TGTGCCAGCATAGGCAACCTAGACGAGCAGTACTTC. This encodes CASIGNLDEQYF.

Only a few counts were recorded for this clone. The V call is TRBV10-3, the J call TRBJ1-6, with 10 bases identical to TRBD1. Germline CDR1 and CDR2: ENHRY and SYGVKD. This CDR3 is built from 19 residues. V gave up 0 bases and J gave up 0 bases; unmatched junction bases: 5. CDR3 nucleotides: TGTGCCATCAGTGAGTCGCCGGACAGGGGGAGCTCCTATAATTCACCCCTCCACTTT. Translated, it gives CAISESPDRGSSYNSPLHF.

Written as DNA, the CDR3 is TGTGCCAGCAGCCAAGATTGGGGGAGGTACGAGCAGTACTTC. Amino acids: CASSQDWGRYEQYF. This chain uses TRBV4-2 with TRBJ2-7; D possibly corresponds to TRBD2 (6 bases). The germline V gene has CDR1 LGHNA and CDR2 YNFKEQ. This CDR3 is built from 14 residues. The germline V and J ends were trimmed by 0 bases and 4 bases, with 10 bases remaining between them.

The V and J genes are TRBV5-1 and TRBJ1-4, with 7 positions matching TRBD1. V gave up 3 bases and J gave up 4 bases; unmatched junction bases: 3. This CDR3 comprises 14 residues. In germline, CDR1 is SGHRS, CDR2 YFSETQ. The CDR3 DNA is TGCGCCAGCAGCTCAAACAGGGGTAATGAAAAACTGTTTTTT. This codes for CASSSNRGNEKLFF.

The table lists this clone with a few counts. The chain employs TRBV5-4 and TRBJ1-2; D gene uncertain. V dropped 4 bases and J dropped 5 bases, with 15 bases sitting between them. This CDR3 contains 14 residues. Germline CDR1 reads SGHNT; CDR2 reads YYREEE (reference sequence). The CDR3 spells CASSETQNSYGYTF. CDR3 bases: TGTGCCAGCAGCGAAACACAGAACTCATATGGCTACACCTTC.

The chain recombines TRBV30 with TRBJ2-3; no clear D gene. CDR1 GTSNPN and CDR2 SVGIG come from the germline V gene (reference sequence). The length of the CDR3 is 13 residues. Trimming shortened V by 0 bases and J by 2 bases, and 6 bases separated the two germline ends. CDR3 sequence reads: CAWSVGHTDTQYF. Written as DNA, the CDR3 is TGTGCCTGGAGTGTGGGCCACACAGATACGCAGTATTTT.